This entry concerns a single TCR beta chain. TCRdb's table, derived via immunoSEQ multiplex PCR, lists solely in-frame clones and lacks some. This sample has a few hundred thousand clones, with roughly 90% found just once. The sample is drawn from a study of blood T cell repertoires in COVID-19. CDR3 size: 17 residues. The sequence came from a woman aged 25 to 45 with COVID-19, enrolled during active disease. Sequenced material: peripheral blood. The chain recombines TRBV21-1 with TRBJ2-7; whether TRBD1, the table's D call, matches the DNA was not checked. TRBV21-1 corresponds to a pseudogene. CDR3 sequence (DNA): TGTGCCAGCAGCAAAGCGCAGGAAGGGCAGGGCTACTACGAGCAGTACGTC. This codes for CASSKAQEGQGYYEQYV.